This entry features one T cell receptor (beta chain) sequence. The CDR3 covers 16 residues. The germline CDR1 and CDR2 sequences are MNHEY and SVGEGT. Trimming cost V 6 bases and J 7 bases; bases outside gene matches: 12. The data derive from a study of blood T cell repertoires in COVID-19. Turning to the study itself: Donors in the United States, Italy and Spain gave samples during acute or convalescent COVID-19. T cells, B-cell-depleted T cells, or PBMCs provided the cDNA or gDNA that served as material.

As handled by the study authors: How many nucleated cells were present was estimated from reference gene primer amplification. Method: immunoSEQ multiplex PCR; TCRdb's copy keeps in-frame clones and lacks some. The V and J calls and clone size are taken from that table; D and trimming were inferred from the DNA. The data show 200,000 or so clones, 75% to 85% seen once. The sequence derives from a man aged 40-49 years who had recovered from COVID-19. V and J are TRBV6-2 or TRBV6-3 and TRBJ2-1; the match to TRBD2 covers 10 bases. Specimen: peripheral blood. CDR3 amino acids: CASSPRGSGRWNEQFF. Written as DNA, the CDR3 is TGTGCCAGCAGCCCCAGGGGTAGCGGGAGGTGGAATGAGCAGTTCTTC.